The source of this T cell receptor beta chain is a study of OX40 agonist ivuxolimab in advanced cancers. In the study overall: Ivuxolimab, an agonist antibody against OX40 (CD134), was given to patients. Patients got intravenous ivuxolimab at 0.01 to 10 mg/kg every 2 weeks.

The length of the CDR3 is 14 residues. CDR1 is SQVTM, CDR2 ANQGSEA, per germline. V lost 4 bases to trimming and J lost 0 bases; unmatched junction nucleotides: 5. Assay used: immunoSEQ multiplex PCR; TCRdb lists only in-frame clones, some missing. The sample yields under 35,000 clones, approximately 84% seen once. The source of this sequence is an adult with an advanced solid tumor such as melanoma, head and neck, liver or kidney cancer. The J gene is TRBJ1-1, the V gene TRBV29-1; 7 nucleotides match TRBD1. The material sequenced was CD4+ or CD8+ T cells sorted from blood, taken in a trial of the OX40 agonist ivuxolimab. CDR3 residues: CSVVGGQMNTEAFF. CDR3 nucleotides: TGCAGCGTTGTAGGGGGACAGATGAACACTGAAGCTTTCTTT.